This entry lists 8 T cell receptor beta chains sequenced from one sample in a study of metastatic and nonmetastatic thyroid tumors. Every patient underwent thyroid surgery untreated. TCRdb re-clonotyped the PCR reads via MiXCR. The profile shows several thousand clones, more than 25% of them singletons. Material: adjacent normal tissue. Receptors were obtained from a male donor with papillary thyroid cancer or a benign thyroid nodule (not recorded which). Some clones in this sample may be carry-over from other donors' samples.

V usage is TRBV12-3 or TRBV12-4 and J usage is TRBJ1-4, with a possible D match to TRBD1 (6 bases). The CDR3 runs to 16 residues. Between the trimmed V and J ends, which lost 6 bases and 8 bases, there was a span of 22 bases. CDR3 loop: CASSAVGGAFEEKLFF. CDR3 nucleotides: TGTGCCAGCAGCGCGGTTGGGGGGGCATTTGAAGAAAAACTGTTTTTT.

The chain links TRBV30 to TRBJ2-7; TRBD1 aligns across 7 bases. The germline V gene encodes CDR1 GTSNPN and CDR2 SVGIG (reference sequence). V dropped 5 bases and J dropped 3; count of bases not matched to a gene: 1. There are 11 residues in the CDR3. CDR3 nucleotides: TGTGCCTGGGCAGGGGGCTACGAGCAGTACTTC. Translating it yields CAWAGGYEQYF.

This clone rates as medium-sized (0.01 to 0.1%). This rearrangement joins TRBV28 to TRBJ1-6; 8 nucleotides line up with TRBD1. Per germline, CDR1 MDHEN and CDR2 SYDVKM. V trimming: 2 bases; J trimming: 7 bases; junction bases outside the gene matches: 4. The CDR3 covers 15 residues. For the CDR3, the DNA is TGTGCCAGCAGTTTAATCCGGACAGGGAATTCACCCCTCCACTTT. It yields the protein CASSLIRTGNSPLHF.

In this sample, this clone turned up once. The chain uses TRBV11-2 and TRBJ2-1, with D perhaps matching TRBD2 (6 bases). Germline assignment: CDR1 SGHAT and CDR2 FQNNGV. Trimming cost V 6 bases and J 1 base, with 10 bases left between them. The CDR3 spans 14 residues. The CDR3 here is CASSGGDSYNEQFF. CDR3 bases: TGTGCCAGCAGTGGCGGGGATTCCTACAATGAGCAGTTCTTC.

The chain recombines TRBV11-2 with TRBJ2-1; D gene unclear. Germline-derived CDR1 and CDR2 are SGHAT and FQNNGV. This CDR3 contains 16 residues. V lost 3 bases, J lost 0 bases, and 12 bases lay in between. In DNA form, the CDR3 reads TGTGCCAGCAGCTTTCGAGCTCCGAGCTCCTACAATGAGCAGTTCTTC. This codes for CASSFRAPSSYNEQFF.

This clone was counted only a few times. The gene calls are TRBV27 and TRBJ2-7; 8 positions agree with TRBD1. Per the germline V gene, CDR1 is MNHEY and CDR2 is SMNVEV (reference sequence). The V and J ends lost 6 bases and 5 bases, in that order; junction bases with no gene match: 12. This CDR3 spans 15 amino acids. The CDR3 nucleotides read TGTGCCAGCAGCCCGACAGGGGTTGGGTTGGACGAGCAGTACTTC. Encoded protein: CASSPTGVGLDEQYF.

This clone was found many times. The chain is built from TRBV7-9 and TRBJ2-1; D is unclear. This CDR3 region has 11 residues. The germline V gene encodes CDR1 SEHNR and CDR2 FQNEAQ (reference sequence). Between the trimmed V and J ends, which lost 7 bases and 7 bases, there was a span of 8 bases. The CDR3 DNA is TGTGCCAGCAACGAACGGAATGAGCAGTTCTTC. This translates into CASNERNEQFF.

This clone was observed at least ten times. This chain links TRBV20-1 with TRBJ2-5, with 10 bases fitting TRBD2. The CDR3 runs to 17 residues. Germline lookup yields CDR1 DFQATT and CDR2 SNEGSKA (reference sequence). The junction had 17 bases not matched to a gene; V was cut back by 6 bases and J by 4 bases. The CDR3 nucleotides read TGCAGTGCCGGACAATCGGGGCTAGCGGGAGATCGAGAGACCCAGTACTTC. Translation: CSAGQSGLAGDRETQYF.